This record looks at one T cell receptor (beta chain) sequence and its context. The sample belongs to a study of blood T cell repertoires in COVID-19. The CDR3 length is 14 residues. The germline V and J ends were trimmed by 0 bases and 0 bases, with 4 bases remaining between them. The germline V gene encodes CDR1 KGHSH and CDR2 LQKENI. Generated by immunoSEQ multiplex PCR, the TCRdb table keeps only in-frame clones and is missing some. The table has about 200,000 clones, roughly 84% seen once. Sequenced material: peripheral blood. The sequence was collected from a woman in her 40s who had recovered from COVID-19. The gene calls are TRBV18 and TRBJ2-3; D remains ambiguous. The CDR3 coding sequence is TGTGCCAGCTCACCACCGTTAAGCACAGATACGCAGTATTTT. The encoded protein is CASSPPLSTDTQYF.